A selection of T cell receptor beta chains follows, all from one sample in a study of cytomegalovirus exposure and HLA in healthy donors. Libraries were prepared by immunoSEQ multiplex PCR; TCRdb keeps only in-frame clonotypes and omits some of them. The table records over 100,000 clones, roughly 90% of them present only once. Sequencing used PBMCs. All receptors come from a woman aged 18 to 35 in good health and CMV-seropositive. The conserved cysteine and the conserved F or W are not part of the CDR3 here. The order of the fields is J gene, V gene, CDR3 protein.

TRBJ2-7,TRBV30,AWTKRVFSYEQY
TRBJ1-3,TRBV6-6,ASSSEQGAGNTIY
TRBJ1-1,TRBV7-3,ASSPIPLQGAEAF
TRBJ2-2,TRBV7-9,ASTISGSGTGELF
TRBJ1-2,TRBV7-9,ASSQELQAIYGYT
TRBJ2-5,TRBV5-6,ASSYETSPETQY
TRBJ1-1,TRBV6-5,ASRGPRGVGAEAF
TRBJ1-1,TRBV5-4,ASSRVSGPEAF
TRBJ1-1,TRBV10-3,AISDIGGRSKFGTEAF
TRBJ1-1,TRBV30,AWSVQGGPTEAF
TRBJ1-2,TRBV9,ASSVERGGRDYGYT
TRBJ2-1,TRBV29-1,SVRRVAELSYNEQF
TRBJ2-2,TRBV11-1,ASSPRAGPGELF
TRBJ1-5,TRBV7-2,ASSSQTGDNQPQH
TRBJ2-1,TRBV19,ASAAGLNEQF
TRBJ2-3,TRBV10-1,ASSGLAGSVDTQY
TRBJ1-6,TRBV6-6,ASSPPTVNSPLH
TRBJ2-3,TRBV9,ASSVERGTTFAWGTDTQY
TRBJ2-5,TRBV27,ASSSGQGALMQY
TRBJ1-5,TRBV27,ASSFFPNQPQH
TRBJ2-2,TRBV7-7,ASSEDRGQSTGELF
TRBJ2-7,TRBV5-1,ASSLVVGREQY
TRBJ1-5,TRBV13,ASSLGLAGGQPQH
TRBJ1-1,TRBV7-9,ASSLALRVTDTEAF
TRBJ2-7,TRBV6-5,ASSRNSAYEQY
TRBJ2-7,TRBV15,ATSRDQLGDIYEQY
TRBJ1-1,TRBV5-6,ASSWNIQVPEAF
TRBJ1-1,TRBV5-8,ASRPWGQTEAF
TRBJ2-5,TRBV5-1,ASRPWTSGVETQY
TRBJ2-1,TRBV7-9,ASSLLSFLASYNEQF
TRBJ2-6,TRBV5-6,ASSLGQGYSGANVLT
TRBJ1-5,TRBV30,AWLVCFRRGQPQH
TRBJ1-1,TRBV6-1,ASSEGGGTEAF
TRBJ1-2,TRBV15,ATSMRQNYGYT
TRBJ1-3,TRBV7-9,ASSIPGLPVWNTIY
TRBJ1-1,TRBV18,ASSPQVAGDEAF
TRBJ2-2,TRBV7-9,ASSLARGGSGELF
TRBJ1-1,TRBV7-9,ASSPRQGEAF
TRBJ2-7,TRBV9,ASSVGGLDHEQY
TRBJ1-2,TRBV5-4,ASSLTGSPDGYT
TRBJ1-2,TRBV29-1,SVEGGGNGYT
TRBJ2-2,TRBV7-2,ASSEQGREELF
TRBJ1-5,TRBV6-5,ASRGVSNQPQH
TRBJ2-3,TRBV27,ASTLYGGQGGTYTQY
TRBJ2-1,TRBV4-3,ASSQGLAGEDEQF
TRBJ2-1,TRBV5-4,ASALGGLAIYNEQF
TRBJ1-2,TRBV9,ASSGGGGLSGYT
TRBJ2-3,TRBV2,ASIPGRITDTQY
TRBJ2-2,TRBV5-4,ASSPTSTGELF
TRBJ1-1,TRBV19,ASRGGNTEAF
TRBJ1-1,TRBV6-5,ASSRTGNTEAF
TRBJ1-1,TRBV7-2,ASSLGGSGVEAF
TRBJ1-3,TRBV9,ASSVDSHSGNTIY
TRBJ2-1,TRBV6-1,ASSETSVGGGLIMGNEQF
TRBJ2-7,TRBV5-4,ASSRTGGEQY
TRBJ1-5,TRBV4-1,ASSQGGGGVTGSSNQPQH
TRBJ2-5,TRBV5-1,ASGNLGAEGETQY
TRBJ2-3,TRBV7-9,ASSHGTSGYTDTQY
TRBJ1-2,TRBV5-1,ASSLGGTYGYT
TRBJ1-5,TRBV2,ASRGDRVGNQPQH